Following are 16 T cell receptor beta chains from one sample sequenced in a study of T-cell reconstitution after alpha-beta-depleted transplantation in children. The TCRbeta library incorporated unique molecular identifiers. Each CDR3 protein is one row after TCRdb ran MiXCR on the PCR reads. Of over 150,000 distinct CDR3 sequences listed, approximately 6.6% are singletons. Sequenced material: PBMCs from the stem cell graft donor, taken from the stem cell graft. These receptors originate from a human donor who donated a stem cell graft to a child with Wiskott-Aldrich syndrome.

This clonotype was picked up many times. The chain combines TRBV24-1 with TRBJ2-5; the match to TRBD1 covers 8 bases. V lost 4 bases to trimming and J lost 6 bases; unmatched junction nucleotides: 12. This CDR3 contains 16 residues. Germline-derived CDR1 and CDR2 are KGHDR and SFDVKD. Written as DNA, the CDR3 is TGTGCCACCAGTGACCCAACAGGACAGGGTAGGAAGACCCAGTACTTC. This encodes CATSDPTGQGRKTQYF.

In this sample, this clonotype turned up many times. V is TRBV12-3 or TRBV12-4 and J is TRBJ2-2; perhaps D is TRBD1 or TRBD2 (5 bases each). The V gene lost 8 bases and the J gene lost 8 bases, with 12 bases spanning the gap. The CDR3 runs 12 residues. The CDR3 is CASDNGTGELFF. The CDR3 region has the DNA TGTGCCAGCGATAACGGGACGGGGGAGCTGTTTTTT.

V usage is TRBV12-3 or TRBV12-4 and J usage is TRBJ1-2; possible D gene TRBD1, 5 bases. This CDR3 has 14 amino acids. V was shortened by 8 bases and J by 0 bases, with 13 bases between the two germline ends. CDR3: CASSSWGANYGYTF. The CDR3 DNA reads TGTGCCAGCTCGAGTTGGGGGGCTAACTATGGCTACACCTTC.

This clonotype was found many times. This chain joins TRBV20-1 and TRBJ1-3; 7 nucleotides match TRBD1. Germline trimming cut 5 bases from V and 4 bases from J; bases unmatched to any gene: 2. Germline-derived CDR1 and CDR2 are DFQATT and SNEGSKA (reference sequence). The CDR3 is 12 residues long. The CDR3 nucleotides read TGCAGTGCTGTGGGACAGGGAAACACCATATATTTT. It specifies CSAVGQGNTIYF.

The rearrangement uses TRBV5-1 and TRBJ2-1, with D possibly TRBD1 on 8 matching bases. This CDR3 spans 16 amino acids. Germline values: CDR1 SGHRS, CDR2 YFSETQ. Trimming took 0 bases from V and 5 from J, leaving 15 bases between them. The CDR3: CASSLDRGGSHNEQFF. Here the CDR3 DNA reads TGCGCCAGCAGCTTGGACAGGGGGGGATCACACAATGAGCAGTTCTTC.

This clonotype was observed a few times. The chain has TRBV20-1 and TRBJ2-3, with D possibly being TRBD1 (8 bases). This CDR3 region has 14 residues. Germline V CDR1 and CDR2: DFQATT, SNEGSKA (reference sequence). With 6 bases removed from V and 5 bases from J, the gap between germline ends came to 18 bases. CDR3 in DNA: TGCAGTGCCGGGAGGACAGGGACTGGAGATACGCAGTATTTT. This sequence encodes CSAGRTGTGDTQYF.

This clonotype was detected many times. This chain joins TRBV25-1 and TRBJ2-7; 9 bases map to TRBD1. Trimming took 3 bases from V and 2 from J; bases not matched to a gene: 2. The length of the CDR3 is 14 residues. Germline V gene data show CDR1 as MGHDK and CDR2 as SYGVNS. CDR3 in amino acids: CASSETGGTYEQYF. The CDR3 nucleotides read TGTGCCAGCAGTGAGACAGGGGGGACCTACGAGCAGTACTTC.

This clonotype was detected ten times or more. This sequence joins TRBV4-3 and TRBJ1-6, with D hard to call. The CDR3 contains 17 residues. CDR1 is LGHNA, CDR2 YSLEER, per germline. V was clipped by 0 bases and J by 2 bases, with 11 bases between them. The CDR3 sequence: CASSQDLGRAYNSPLHF. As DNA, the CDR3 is TGCGCCAGCAGCCAAGATTTAGGCAGAGCCTATAATTCACCCCTCCACTTT.

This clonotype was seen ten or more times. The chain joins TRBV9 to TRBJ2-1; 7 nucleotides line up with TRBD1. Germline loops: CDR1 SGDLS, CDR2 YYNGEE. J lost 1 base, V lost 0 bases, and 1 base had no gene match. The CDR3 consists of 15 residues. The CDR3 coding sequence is TGTGCCAGCAGCGTAGTCAGGGGGTCCTACAATGAGCAGTTCTTC. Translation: CASSVVRGSYNEQFF.

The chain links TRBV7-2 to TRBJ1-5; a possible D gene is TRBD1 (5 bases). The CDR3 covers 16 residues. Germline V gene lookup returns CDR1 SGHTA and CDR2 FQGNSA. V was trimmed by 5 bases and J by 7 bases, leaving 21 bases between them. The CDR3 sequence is CASSLTAGNSWQPQHF. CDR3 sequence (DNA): TGTGCCAGCAGCCTTACCGCAGGGAATTCGTGGCAGCCCCAGCATTTT.

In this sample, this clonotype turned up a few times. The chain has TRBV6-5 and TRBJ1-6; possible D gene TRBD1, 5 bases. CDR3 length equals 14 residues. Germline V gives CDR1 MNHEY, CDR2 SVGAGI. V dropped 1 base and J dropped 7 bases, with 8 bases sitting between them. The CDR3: CASSYWGINSPLHF. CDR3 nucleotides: TGTGCCAGCAGTTACTGGGGGATCAATTCACCCCTCCACTTT.

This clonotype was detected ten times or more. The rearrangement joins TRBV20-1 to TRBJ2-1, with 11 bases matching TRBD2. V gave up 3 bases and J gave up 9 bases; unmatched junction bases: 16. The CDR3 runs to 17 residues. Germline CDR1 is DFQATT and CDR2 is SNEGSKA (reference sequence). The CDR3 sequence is CSARAVTSGIVGGEQFF. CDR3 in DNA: TGCAGTGCTAGGGCCGTGACTAGCGGGATCGTCGGAGGTGAGCAGTTCTTC.

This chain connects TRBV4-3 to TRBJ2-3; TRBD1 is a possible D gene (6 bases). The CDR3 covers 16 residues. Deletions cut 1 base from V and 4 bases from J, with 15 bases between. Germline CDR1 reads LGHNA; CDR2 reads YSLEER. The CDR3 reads CASSQGMHRAPDTQYF. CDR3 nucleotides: TGCGCCAGCAGCCAAGGGATGCACAGGGCGCCAGATACGCAGTATTTT.

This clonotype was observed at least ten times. CDR3 DNA sequence: TGTGCCAGCAGCCCTCGAAGGGATCAGCCCCAGCATTTT. Protein: CASSPRRDQPQHF. V and J are TRBV12-3 or TRBV12-4 and TRBJ1-5; D is undetermined. CDR3 length: 13 amino acids. Trimming left V 6 bases short and J 5 bases short, with 11 bases between.

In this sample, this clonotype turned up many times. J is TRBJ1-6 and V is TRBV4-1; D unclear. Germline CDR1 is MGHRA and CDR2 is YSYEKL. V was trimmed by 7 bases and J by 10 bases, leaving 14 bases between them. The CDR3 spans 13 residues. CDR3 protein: CASNSGVKSPLHF. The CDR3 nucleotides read TGCGCCAGCAATTCGGGTGTGAAGTCACCCCTCCACTTT.

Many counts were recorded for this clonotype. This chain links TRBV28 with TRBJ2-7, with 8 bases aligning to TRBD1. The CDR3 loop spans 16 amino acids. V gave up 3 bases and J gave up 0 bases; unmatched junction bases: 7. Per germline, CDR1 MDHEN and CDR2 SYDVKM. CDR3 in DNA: TGTGCCAGCAGTTTCCCACGACAGGGGAGCTCCTACGAGCAGTACTTC. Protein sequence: CASSFPRQGSSYEQYF.